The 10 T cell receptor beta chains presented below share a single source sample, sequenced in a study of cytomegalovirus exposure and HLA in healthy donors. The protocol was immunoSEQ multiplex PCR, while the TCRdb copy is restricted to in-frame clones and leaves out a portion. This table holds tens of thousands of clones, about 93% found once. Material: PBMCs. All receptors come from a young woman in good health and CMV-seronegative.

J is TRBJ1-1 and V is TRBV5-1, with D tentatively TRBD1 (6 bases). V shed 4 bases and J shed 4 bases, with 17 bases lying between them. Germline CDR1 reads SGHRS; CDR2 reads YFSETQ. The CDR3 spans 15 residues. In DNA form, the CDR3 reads TGCGCCAGCAGCCCGCCAACAGGGCGCGGCACTGAAGCTTTCTTT. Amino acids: CASSPPTGRGTEAFF.

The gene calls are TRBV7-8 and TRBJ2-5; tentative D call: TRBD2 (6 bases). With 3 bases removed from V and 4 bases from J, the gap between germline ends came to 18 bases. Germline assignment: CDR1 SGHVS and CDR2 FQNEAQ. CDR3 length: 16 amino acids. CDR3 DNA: TGTGCCAGCAGCTTCATAACCTCGGGAGTTGGAGAGACCCAGTACTTC. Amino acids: CASSFITSGVGETQYF.

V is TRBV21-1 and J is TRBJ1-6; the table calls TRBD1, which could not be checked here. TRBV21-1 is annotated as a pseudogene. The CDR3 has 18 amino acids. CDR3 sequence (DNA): TGTGCCAGCAGCAAAGGGGGCGACAGGCCCCGCTATAATTCACCCCTCCACTTT. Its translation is CASSKGGDRPRYNSPLHF.

CDR3 bases: TGTGCCAGCAGCGTAGGCGCTAATATAAACACCATATATTTT. Translation gives CASSVGANINTIYF. The chain has TRBV9 and TRBJ1-3, with D unresolved. The CDR3 loop spans 14 amino acids. CDR1 and CDR2 (germline): SGDLS, YYNGEE. With 0 bases removed from V and 6 bases from J, the gap between germline ends came to 10 bases. Drawing the rest from reference TRBV9 and TRBJ1-3, the complete variable domain is DSGVTQTPKHLITATGQRVTLRCSPRSGDLSVYWYQQSLDQGLQFLIQYYNGEERAKGNILERFSAQQFPDLHSELNLSSLELGDSALYFCASSVGANINTIYFGEGSWLTVV.

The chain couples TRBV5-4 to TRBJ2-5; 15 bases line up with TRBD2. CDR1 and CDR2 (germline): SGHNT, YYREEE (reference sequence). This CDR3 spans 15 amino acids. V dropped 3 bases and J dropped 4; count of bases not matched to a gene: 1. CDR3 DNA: TGTGCCAGCAGCTCGGGACTAGCGGGGGGAGAGACCCAGTACTTC. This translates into CASSSGLAGGETQYF.

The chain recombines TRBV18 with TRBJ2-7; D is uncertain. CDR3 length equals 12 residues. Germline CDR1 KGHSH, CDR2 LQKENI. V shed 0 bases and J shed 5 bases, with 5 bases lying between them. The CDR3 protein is CASSPPTNEQYF. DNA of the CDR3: TGTGCCAGCTCACCACCAACAAACGAGCAGTACTTC.

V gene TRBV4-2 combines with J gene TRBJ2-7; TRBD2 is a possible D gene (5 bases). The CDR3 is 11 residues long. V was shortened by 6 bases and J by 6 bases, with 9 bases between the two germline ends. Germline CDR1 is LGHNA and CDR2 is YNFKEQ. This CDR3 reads CASRGEGEQYF. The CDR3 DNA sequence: TGTGCCAGCAGGGGAGAGGGCGAGCAGTACTTC.

The CDR3 here is CASSLASVNQETQYF. In DNA form, the CDR3 reads TGCGCCAGCAGCTTGGCCTCGGTAAACCAAGAGACCCAGTACTTC. The chain links TRBV5-1 to TRBJ2-5, with D unresolved. This CDR3 contains 15 residues. Germline V CDR1 and CDR2: SGHRS, YFSETQ. V was cut by 0 bases and J by 0 bases, with 9 bases left in between.

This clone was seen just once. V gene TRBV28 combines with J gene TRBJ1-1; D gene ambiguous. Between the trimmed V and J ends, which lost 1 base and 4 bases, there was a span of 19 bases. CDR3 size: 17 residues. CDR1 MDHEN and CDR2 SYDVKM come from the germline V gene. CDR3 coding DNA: TGTGCCAGCAGTTTATATGCAGTAGGCGGAACGAGCACTGAAGCTTTCTTT. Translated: CASSLYAVGGTSTEAFF.

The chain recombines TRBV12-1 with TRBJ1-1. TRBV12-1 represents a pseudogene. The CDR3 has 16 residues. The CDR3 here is CASTTDARERNTEAFF. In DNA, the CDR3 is TGTGCCAGCACCACCGACGCTCGGGAACGAAACACTGAAGCTTTCTTT.